These 19 T cell receptor beta chains were sequenced from one sample in a study of PD-1 blockade in classical Hodgkin lymphoma. Using immunoSEQ multiplex PCR, the repertoire was profiled, and TCRdb retains in-frame clones only, with some absent. The sample records 45,000 or so clones, around nine tenths being singletons. All the patients suffered relapse after autologous stem cell transplantation, and brentuximab vedotin exposure differed. The material was peripheral blood mononuclear cells (PBMCs), obtained at baseline. These TCRs come from a human donor with classical Hodgkin lymphoma.

V and J are TRBV4-2 and TRBJ1-4, with D tentatively TRBD1 (6 bases). The CDR3 has 15 amino acids. Trimming stripped 1 base from V and 0 bases from J, with 6 bases between. Germline assignment: CDR1 LGHNA and CDR2 YNFKEQ. CDR3 loop: CASSQGTATNEKLFF. As DNA, the CDR3 is TGTGCCAGCAGCCAAGGGACAGCAACTAATGAAAAACTGTTTTTT.

The chain recombines TRBV6-4 with TRBJ2-1; D unclear. Germline V gene sequence: CDR1 MRHNA, CDR2 SNTAGT. The V end was cut by 2 bases, the J end by 9 bases, with 11 bases between. This CDR3 contains 13 residues. This chain's CDR3 is CASSDKQESEQFF. Written as DNA, the CDR3 is TGTGCCAGCAGTGACAAGCAGGAGAGTGAGCAGTTCTTC.

The chain combines TRBV18 with TRBJ2-2; a possible D gene is TRBD2 (6 bases). The CDR3 runs 14 residues. Trimming left V 6 bases short and J 0 bases short, with 8 bases between. Germline V CDR1 and CDR2: KGHSH, LQKENI. The CDR3 bases are TGTGCCAGCTCCGGAGGGGCGAACACCGGGGAGCTGTTTTTT. It specifies CASSGGANTGELFF.

V is TRBV29-1 and J is TRBJ1-1; no firm D call. V lost 4 bases to trimming and J lost 2 bases, with 5 bases between them. The CDR3 contains 11 residues. Looked up from germline, CDR1 is SQVTM and CDR2 is ANQGSEA. As DNA, the CDR3 is TGCAGCGTTGCTATAAACACTGAAGCTTTCTTT. It codes for CSVAINTEAFF. Looking up the rest from reference TRBV29-1 and TRBJ1-1 gives the full variable domain: SAVISQKPSRDICQRGTSLTIQCQVDSQVTMMFWYRQQPGQSLTLIATANQGSEATYESGFVIDKFPISRPNLTFSTLTVSNMSPEDSSIYLCSVAINTEAFFGQGTRLTVV.

The J gene is TRBJ1-5, the V gene TRBV23-1; 8 positions match TRBD1. TRBV23-1 has ORF status, its function being uncertain. The length of the CDR3 is 17 residues. The trim removed 1 base at V and 0 bases at J, leaving 5 bases unmatched. In nucleotides, the CDR3 is TGCGCCAGCAGTCAATGTTCAGGGGGCTATAGCAATCAGCCCCAGCATTTT. Translation: CASSQCSGGYSNQPQHF.

The chain is built from TRBV7-9 and TRBJ2-3; 13 nucleotides line up with TRBD2. In germline, CDR1 is SEHNR, CDR2 FQNEAQ (reference sequence). The CDR3 spans 16 residues. The V gene end was trimmed by 6 bases and the J gene end by 2 bases; junction bases not matched to a gene: 5. The CDR3 bases are TGTGCCAGCAGTAGACTAGCGGGAGGCAACACAGATACGCAGTATTTT. Translation gives CASSRLAGGNTDTQYF.

The chain uses TRBV7-2 and TRBJ1-6; D gene unclear. The germline V and J ends were trimmed by 1 base and 14 bases, with 9 bases remaining between them. In germline, CDR1 is SGHTA, CDR2 FQGNSA. The CDR3 is made up of 12 amino acids. This chain's CDR3 is CASSLGLGTLHF. The CDR3 DNA follows: TGTGCCAGCAGCTTAGGGCTGGGGACCCTCCACTTT.

This chain uses TRBV7-2 with TRBJ1-5; TRBD1 matches 8 bases. The junction had 6 bases not matched to a gene; V was cut back by 4 bases and J by 7 bases. The V gene's germline CDR1 is SGHTA and CDR2 FQGNSA. This CDR3 region has 14 residues. Here the CDR3 reads CASSSGQGVQPQHF. CDR3 bases: TGTGCCAGCAGCTCAGGACAGGGAGTGCAGCCCCAGCATTTT.

V usage is TRBV28 and J usage is TRBJ1-1; D unclear. Germline CDR1 and CDR2: MDHEN and SYDVKM. This CDR3 is 13 amino acids long. The V end was cut by 6 bases, the J end by 10 bases, with 18 bases between. The CDR3 coding sequence is TGTGCCAGCAGAGACATTCAGAGGGAGGTAGCTTTCTTT. Translated, it gives CASRDIQREVAFF.

J is TRBJ2-3 and V is TRBV7-6, with D tentatively TRBD1 (6 bases). Germline lookup yields CDR1 SGHVS and CDR2 FNYEAQ. This CDR3 has 16 amino acids. Trimming took 5 bases from V and 0 from J, leaving 15 bases between them. In DNA form, the CDR3 reads TGTGCCAGCAGCCCAAGGACAGTCCCCAGCACAGATACGCAGTATTTT. Its protein product is CASSPRTVPSTDTQYF.

The chain links TRBV6-1 to TRBJ2-7; 7 positions match TRBD2. V shed 1 base and J 5 bases; nucleotides not matched to a gene: 8. Looked up from germline, CDR1 is MNHNS and CDR2 is SASEGT. The length of the CDR3 is 15 residues. The CDR3 region is CASSEGGSNVHEQYF. The DNA for the CDR3 is TGTGCCAGCAGTGAAGGCGGGAGCAATGTCCACGAGCAGTACTTC.

The rearrangement uses TRBV7-8 and TRBJ2-1; 7 bases map to TRBD2. Germline values: CDR1 SGHVS, CDR2 FQNEAQ. The CDR3 consists of 15 residues. The V and J ends lost 1 base and 7 bases, in that order; junction bases with no gene match: 7. The CDR3: CASSLGASGGNEQFF. The CDR3 region has the DNA TGTGCCAGCAGCTTAGGGGCTAGCGGAGGTAATGAGCAGTTCTTC.

V is TRBV28 and J is TRBJ2-1; D not resolved. Germline CDR1 reads MDHEN; CDR2 reads SYDVKM. The CDR3 sequence is 13 residues long. Between the trimmed V and J ends, which lost 2 bases and 4 bases, there was a span of 6 bases. CDR3 DNA sequence: TGTGCCAGCAGTTTAGACGGTTACAATGAGCAGTTCTTC. Its protein product is CASSLDGYNEQFF.

The V call is TRBV29-1, the J call TRBJ2-7; the match to TRBD2 covers 8 bases. Unmatched junction bases numbered 11, after V lost 4 bases and J lost 0 bases. The germline V gene encodes CDR1 SQVTM and CDR2 ANQGSEA. This CDR3 is 16 amino acids long. The CDR3 sequence is CSVAGGDQLLSYEQYF. The CDR3 region has the DNA TGCAGCGTTGCGGGGGGGGACCAACTACTCTCCTACGAGCAGTACTTC.

The genes are TRBV29-1 and TRBJ2-7, with 7 bases identical to TRBD1. The CDR3 is made up of 14 amino acids. The V gene's germline CDR1 is SQVTM and CDR2 ANQGSEA. The J segment lost 2 bases and the V segment lost 4 bases, leaving 8 bases of the junction unmatched. The CDR3 protein is CSVVFGDRAYEQYF. In nucleotides, the CDR3 is TGCAGCGTTGTTTTCGGGGACAGAGCCTACGAGCAGTACTTC.

This clone was recorded once. The chain joins TRBV4-2 to TRBJ2-3; tentatively, D is TRBD2 (5 bases). The germline V gene encodes CDR1 LGHNA and CDR2 YNFKEQ. Trimming shortened V by 4 bases and J by 2 bases, and 7 bases separated the two germline ends. The CDR3 runs 13 residues. The CDR3 DNA reads TGTGCCAGCAGCCCGACTAACACAGATACGCAGTATTTT. Protein sequence: CASSPTNTDTQYF.

The rearrangement joins TRBV2 to TRBJ2-3; the match to TRBD2 covers 9 bases. V trimming: 0 bases; J trimming: 6 bases; junction bases outside the gene matches: 13. Germline V gene data show CDR1 as SNHLY and CDR2 as FYNNEI. This CDR3 is built from 18 residues. The CDR3 sequence: CASSEALAGGRALDTQYF. Written as DNA, the CDR3 is TGTGCCAGCAGTGAAGCGCTCGCGGGAGGGCGGGCCCTGGATACGCAGTATTTT.

The chain recombines TRBV7-6 with TRBJ2-5; D ambiguous. Germline V gene data show CDR1 as SGHVS and CDR2 as FNYEAQ. Trimming took off 5 bases at V and 2 bases at J, with 18 bases between the two ends. The CDR3 runs 16 residues. CDR3 in amino acids: CASSPHLSSQQETQYF. Here the CDR3 DNA reads TGTGCCAGCAGCCCCCATCTTTCCTCCCAGCAAGAGACCCAGTACTTC.

V is TRBV29-1 and J is TRBJ1-1; D uncertain. The CDR3 has 13 amino acids. Germline values: CDR1 SQVTM, CDR2 ANQGSEA. The ends were cut back, 4 bases at V and 1 base at J, with 10 bases in the middle. DNA of the CDR3: TGCAGCGTTGGCTGGGCAGCGAACACTGAAGCTTTCTTT. It specifies CSVGWAANTEAFF. Full variable domain (missing parts from reference TRBV29-1 and TRBJ1-1): SAVISQKPSRDICQRGTSLTIQCQVDSQVTMMFWYRQQPGQSLTLIATANQGSEATYESGFVIDKFPISRPNLTFSTLTVSNMSPEDSSIYLCSVGWAANTEAFFGQGTRLTVV.